The clone carrying this T cell receptor (beta chain) was observed a single time. As yet, its antigen is unknown. These data belong to a study of a mutant IDH1 vaccine in newly diagnosed glioma. Described time point: week 23, last vaccination. Each vaccine dose was 300 ug of mutant IDH1 20-mer peptide, with topical imiquimod. The protocol was immunoSEQ multiplex PCR, while the TCRdb copy is restricted to in-frame clones and leaves out a portion. The profile shows about 67,000 clones, over 75% of them singletons. From germline, CDR1 is MDHEN and CDR2 SYDVKM. The CDR3 runs to 17 residues. J lost 9 bases, V lost 4 bases, and 15 bases had no gene match.

The sequencing used PBMCs, collected from a glioma patient whose treatment included an IDH1 peptide vaccine. V and J are TRBV28 and TRBJ2-1; 10 bases are shared with TRBD2. The TCR was taken from a young man with glioma. This chain's CDR3 is CASSSPLGASGRGEQFF. CDR3 coding DNA: TGTGCCAGCAGTTCCCCCCTCGGGGCTAGCGGGAGAGGTGAGCAGTTCTTC.